These T cell receptor beta chains were read from a single sample in a study of early T cells in non-severe SARS-CoV-2 infection. Using its own MiXCR run on the 5' RACE reads, TCRdb lists one record per CDR3 protein. The sample yields around 40,000 distinct CDR3 sequences, around 5.7% seen once. The sequenced material came from whole blood. These TCRs come from an adult who was a healthcare worker with PCR-confirmed SARS-CoV-2 infection or an uninfected control (not recorded which). Each CDR3 is given with its conserved first and last residue. Fields, in order: V gene, D gene, clone size, J gene, CDR3 protein, CDR3 DNA. The D gene is left open where the match is weak. Clone size is shown for a subset of rows, as once, few, many or a class of expanded clone.

TRBV20-1	.	.	TRBJ2-5	CSRPFKETQYF	TGCAGTCGGCCGTTTAAGGAGACCCAGTACTTC
TRBV7-3	.	many	TRBJ2-2	CASSLFLAGTGELFF	TGTGCCAGCAGCTTATTCCTGGCGGGGACCGGGGAGCTGTTTTTT
TRBV7-9	.	many	TRBJ1-1	CASSFQGNTEAFF	TGTGCCAGCAGCTTTCAGGGGAACACTGAAGCTTTCTTT
TRBV19	TRBD2	many	TRBJ2-4	CASSIVPSGTHIQYF	TGTGCCAGTAGTATTGTACCTAGCGGGACCCACATTCAGTACTTC
TRBV20-1	TRBD2	medium-sized	TRBJ2-7	CSARDRGTSGFSYEQYF	TGCAGTGCTAGAGATCGGGGGACTAGCGGATTCTCCTACGAGCAGTACTTC
TRBV12-3/TRBV12-4	.	many	TRBJ2-7	CASSSRDHQVFEQYF	TGTGCCAGCAGTTCCCGGGACCATCAAGTATTCGAGCAGTACTTC
TRBV19	.	many	TRBJ1-5	CASTRAPWQPQHF	TGTGCCAGTACCCGGGCCCCCTGGCAGCCCCAGCATTTT
TRBV3-1	TRBD1	many	TRBJ2-3	CASRRQGPTDTQYF	TGTGCCAGCAGGAGACAGGGCCCCACAGATACGCAGTATTTT
TRBV6-1	.	many	TRBJ2-7	CASSEHSPYEQYF	TGTGCCAGCAGTGAGCACAGCCCCTACGAGCAGTACTTC
TRBV29-1	.	many	TRBJ2-1	CSVLRGYKDNEQFF	TGCAGCGTTCTCAGGGGATATAAGGACAATGAGCAGTTCTTC
TRBV29-1	TRBD1	many	TRBJ1-1	CSVEKGAQTEAFF	TGCAGCGTTGAGAAGGGGGCGCAGACTGAAGCTTTCTTT
TRBV30	TRBD2	many	TRBJ2-1	CAWSVRPPSGSYNEQFF	TGTGCCTGGAGTGTACGTCCGCCTAGCGGCTCCTACAATGAGCAGTTCTTC
TRBV4-1	TRBD1	many	TRBJ2-2	CASSQVPGQGRTGELFF	TGCGCCAGCAGCCAGGTCCCGGGACAGGGAAGGACCGGGGAGCTGTTTTTT
TRBV7-6	TRBD1	many	TRBJ2-7	CASSLRTGGFGEQYF	TGTGCCAGCAGCTTAAGGACAGGGGGCTTTGGCGAGCAGTACTTC
TRBV3-1	TRBD1	many	TRBJ1-4	CASSPPGQAYEKLFF	TGTGCCAGCAGCCCTCCGGGACAGGCGTATGAAAAACTGTTTTTT
TRBV27	.	many	TRBJ1-6	CASSLWLGTGIPPLHF	TGTGCCAGCAGTTTATGGTTGGGAACGGGAATCCCACCCCTCCACTTT
TRBV20-1	.	many	TRBJ2-4	CSARAPFLAKNIQYF	TGCAGTGCTAGAGCCCCTTTTTTAGCCAAAAACATTCAGTACTTC
TRBV6-4	TRBD2	many	TRBJ2-3	CASSDRGGSADTQYF	TGTGCCAGCAGTGACCGGGGCGGGAGTGCAGATACGCAGTATTTT
TRBV5-1	TRBD1	.	TRBJ2-5	CASSLVSTGMVETQYF	TGCGCCAGCAGCTTGGTATCGACAGGGATGGTGGAGACCCAGTACTTC
TRBV18	.	medium-sized	TRBJ2-1	CASSPTKRVDEQFF	TGTGCCAGCTCACCGACTAAGAGGGTCGATGAGCAGTTCTTC
TRBV5-5	.	many	TRBJ2-7	CASSSNPWPESYEQYF	TGTGCCAGCAGCTCCAACCCCTGGCCTGAATCCTACGAGCAGTACTTC
TRBV3-1	.	few	TRBJ1-2	CASSQEGNNYGYTF	TGTGCCAGCAGCCAAGAGGGGAACAACTATGGCTACACCTTC
TRBV15	.	many	TRBJ2-6	CATSREDSSGTNVLTF	TGTGCCACCAGCAGAGAGGACAGCTCTGGGACCAACGTCCTGACTTTC
TRBV20-1	.	many	TRBJ1-5	CSASPRFESQHF	TGCAGTGCTAGTCCTCGGTTTGAGTCCCAGCATTTT
TRBV28	TRBD2	many	TRBJ2-7	CASSSSGNHEQYF	TGTGCCAGCAGTTCTAGCGGGAACCACGAGCAGTACTTC
TRBV20-1	TRBD2	many	TRBJ2-7	CSASQLADFYEQYF	TGCAGTGCTAGCCAGCTAGCGGATTTCTACGAGCAGTACTTC
TRBV12-3/TRBV12-4	.	many	TRBJ1-6	CASRRSQGPNSPLHF	TGTGCCAGCAGAAGAAGCCAGGGACCTAATTCACCCCTCCACTTT
TRBV27	.	many	TRBJ2-1	CASSFEDYNEQFF	TGTGCCAGCAGTTTTGAGGACTACAATGAGCAGTTCTTC
TRBV18	.	many	TRBJ2-5	CASSSSKETQYF	TGTGCCAGCTCAAGCAGCAAAGAGACCCAGTACTTC
TRBV5-4	.	few	TRBJ1-2	CASSFLEGPRAGYTF	TGTGCCAGCAGCTTTTTGGAGGGTCCTAGGGCTGGCTACACCTTC
TRBV7-8	.	many	TRBJ1-1	CASSLSSINAEAFF	TGTGCCAGCAGCTTAAGTTCAATCAACGCTGAAGCTTTCTTT
TRBV6-5	.	many	TRBJ1-2	CASSSLGRIYGYTF	TGTGCCAGCAGTTCCCTTGGCAGGATCTATGGCTACACCTTC
TRBV30	.	many	TRBJ2-2	CAWSVRLAANTGELFF	TGTGCCTGGAGTGTACGGCTAGCAGCGAACACCGGGGAGCTGTTTTTT
TRBV20-1	.	many	TRBJ2-5	CSATDQETQYF	TGCAGTGCTACGGATCAAGAGACCCAGTACTTC
TRBV20-1	.	many	TRBJ2-6	CSAPHSGANVLTF	TGCAGTGCTCCCCACTCTGGGGCCAACGTCCTGACTTTC
TRBV5-1	.	many	TRBJ2-2	CASSFLGTGQGTGELFF	TGCGCCAGCAGCTTCCTGGGCACGGGCCAGGGGACCGGGGAGCTGTTTTTT
TRBV18	.	many	TRBJ1-4	CASSTGWDKAEKLFF	TGTGCCAGCTCCACGGGATGGGACAAGGCTGAAAAACTGTTTTTT
TRBV21-1	.	many	TRBJ2-7	CASSKAGRARFVCSTF	TGTGCCAGCAGCAAAGCCGGTCGGGCCCGCTTTGTGTGCAGTACTTTC
TRBV18	.	many	TRBJ1-5	CASSPRGHTGSNQPQHF	TGTGCCAGCTCACCACGTGGGCATACAGGGAGCAATCAGCCCCAGCATTTT